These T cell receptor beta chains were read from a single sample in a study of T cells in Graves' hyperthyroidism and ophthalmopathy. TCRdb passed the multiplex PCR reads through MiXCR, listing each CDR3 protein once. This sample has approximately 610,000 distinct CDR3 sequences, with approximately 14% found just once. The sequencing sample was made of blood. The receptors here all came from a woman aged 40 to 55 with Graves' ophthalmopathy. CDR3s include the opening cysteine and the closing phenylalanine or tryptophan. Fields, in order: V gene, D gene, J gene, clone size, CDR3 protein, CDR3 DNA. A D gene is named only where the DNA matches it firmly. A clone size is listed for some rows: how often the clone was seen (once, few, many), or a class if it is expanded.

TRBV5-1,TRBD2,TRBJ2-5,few,CASSLWTSGSQETQYF,TGCGCCAGCAGCTTGTGGACTAGCGGGAGTCAAGAGACCCAGTACTTC
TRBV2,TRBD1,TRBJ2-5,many,CASTTSGQGAETQYF,TGTGCCAGCACCACATCGGGACAGGGCGCAGAGACCCAGTACTTC
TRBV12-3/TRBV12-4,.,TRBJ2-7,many,CASSFFATRTPYEQYF,TGTGCCAGCAGTTTCTTTGCCACTCGTACTCCCTACGAGCAGTACTTC
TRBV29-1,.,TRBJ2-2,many,CSVAKGVGRNTGELFF,TGCAGCGTTGCGAAGGGGGTGGGGCGGAACACCGGGGAGCTGTTTTTT
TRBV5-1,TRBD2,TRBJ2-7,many,CASSLAWGLAGYEQYF,TGCGCCAGCAGCTTGGCCTGGGGACTAGCGGGATACGAGCAGTACTTC
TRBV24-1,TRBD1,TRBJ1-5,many,CATSHGAGGPSQPQHF,TGTGCCACCAGTCATGGGGCAGGGGGCCCGAGTCAGCCCCAGCATTTT
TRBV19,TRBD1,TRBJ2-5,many,CASSMGQEGTQYF,TGTGCCAGTAGTATGGGACAGGAGGGGACCCAGTACTTC
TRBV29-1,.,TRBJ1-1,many,CSVEELEAFF,TGCAGCGTTGAAGAACTTGAAGCTTTCTTT
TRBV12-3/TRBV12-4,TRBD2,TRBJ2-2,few,CASSLSLAGSGELFF,TGTGCCAGCAGTTTGTCCCTAGCGGGATCCGGGGAGCTGTTTTTT
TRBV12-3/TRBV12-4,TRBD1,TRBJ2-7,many,CASSGTGPKGEQYF,TGTGCCAGCAGTGGGACAGGGCCAAAGGGCGAGCAGTACTTC
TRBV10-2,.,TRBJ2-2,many,CASMARDTGELFF,TGCGCCAGCATGGCTAGGGACACCGGGGAGCTGTTTTTT
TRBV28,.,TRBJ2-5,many,CASSLRGHLRETQYF,TGTGCCAGCAGTTTGAGGGGACACCTGAGAGAGACCCAGTACTTC
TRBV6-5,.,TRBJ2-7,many,CASSYGRRQYF,TGTGCCAGCAGTTACGGTAGGAGGCAGTACTTC
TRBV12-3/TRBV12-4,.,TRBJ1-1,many,CASSPTGATEAFF,TGTGCCAGCAGTCCGACAGGTGCCACTGAAGCTTTCTTT
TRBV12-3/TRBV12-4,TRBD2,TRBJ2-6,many,CASRVAGTGANVLTF,TGTGCCAGCAGGGTAGCGGGAACTGGGGCCAACGTCCTGACTTTC
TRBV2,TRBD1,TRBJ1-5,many,CASSATGLQPQHF,TGTGCCAGCAGTGCGACAGGGCTTCAGCCCCAGCATTTT
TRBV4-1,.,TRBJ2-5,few,CASSPRGGGEETQYF,TGCGCCAGCAGCCCGCGAGGAGGGGGGGAGGAGACCCAGTACTTC
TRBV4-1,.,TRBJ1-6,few,CASSQEVRTSSYNSPLHF,TGCGCCAGCAGCCAAGAGGTTCGAACTAGCTCCTATAATTCACCCCTCCACTTT
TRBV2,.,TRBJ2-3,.,CASSEAGVIDTQYF,TGTGCCAGCAGTGAAGCGGGAGTAATTGATACGCAGTATTTT
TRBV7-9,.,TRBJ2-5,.,CASSPSLFGGETQYF,TGTGCCAGCTCCCCCTCTCTTTTCGGAGGAGAGACCCAGTACTTC
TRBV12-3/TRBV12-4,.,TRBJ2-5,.,CASSLEGIDLKRTKETQYF,TGTGCCAGCAGCTTAGAAGGAATCGACCTCAAACGCACAAAAGAGACCCAGTACTTC
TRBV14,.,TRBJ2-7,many,CASSQRHRAYEQYF,TGTGCCAGCAGCCAAAGACATCGAGCCTACGAGCAGTACTTC
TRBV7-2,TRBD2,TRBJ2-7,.,CASSSIAGVSEQYF,TGTGCCAGCAGCTCCATAGCGGGAGTAAGTGAGCAGTACTTC
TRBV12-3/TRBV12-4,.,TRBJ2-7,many,CASGGSARDEQYF,TGTGCCAGCGGCGGTTCAGCCCGCGACGAGCAGTACTTC
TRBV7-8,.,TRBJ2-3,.,CASSVGSELSTDTQYF,TGTGCCAGCAGCGTAGGATCGGAACTAAGCACAGATACGCAGTATTTT
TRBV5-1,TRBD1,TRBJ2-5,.,CASSPGGTGEETQYF,TGCGCCAGCAGCCCTGGTGGGACAGGGGAAGAGACCCAGTACTTC
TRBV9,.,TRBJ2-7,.,CASSVGDGSGEQYF,TGTGCCAGCAGCGTAGGGGACGGGAGTGGCGAGCAGTACTTC
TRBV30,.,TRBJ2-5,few,CAWSEGFGRETQYF,TGTGCCTGGAGTGAGGGGTTTGGGAGGGAGACCCAGTACTTC
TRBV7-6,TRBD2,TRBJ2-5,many,CASRRTSGHQETQYF,TGTGCCAGCAGAAGGACTAGCGGCCATCAAGAGACCCAGTACTTC
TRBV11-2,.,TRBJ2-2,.,CASSIEGINTGELFF,TGTGCCAGCAGCATAGAGGGGATTAACACCGGGGAGCTGTTTTTT
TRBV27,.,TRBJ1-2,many,CASASGEGHGYTF,TGTGCCAGCGCCTCTGGCGAGGGTCATGGCTACACCTTC
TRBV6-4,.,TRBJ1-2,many,CASSPSGGTVYNYGYTF,TGTGCCAGCAGTCCCTCCGGGGGGACGGTCTATAACTATGGCTACACCTTC
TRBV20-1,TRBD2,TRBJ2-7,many,CSARESGRAYEQYF,TGCAGTGCTAGGGAGAGCGGGAGGGCCTACGAGCAGTACTTC
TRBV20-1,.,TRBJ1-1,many,CSALLGSTEAFF,TGCAGTGCTTTACTAGGGAGCACTGAAGCTTTCTTT
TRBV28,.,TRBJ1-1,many,CASSSSDWRSTEAFF,TGTGCCAGCAGTTCAAGTGACTGGCGGAGCACTGAAGCTTTCTTT
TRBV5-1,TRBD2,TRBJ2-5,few,CASSLWGLAEETQYF,TGCGCCAGCAGCTTGTGGGGACTAGCGGAAGAGACCCAGTACTTC
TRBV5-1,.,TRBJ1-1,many,CASSSRLGDTEAFF,TGCGCCAGCAGCTCCAGGTTAGGGGACACTGAAGCTTTCTTT
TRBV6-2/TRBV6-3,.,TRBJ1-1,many,CASSHGGAEAFF,TGTGCCAGCAGTCACGGTGGTGCTGAAGCTTTCTTT
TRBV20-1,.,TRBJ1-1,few,CSARDHMNTEAFF,TGCAGTGCTAGAGACCACATGAACACTGAAGCTTTCTTT
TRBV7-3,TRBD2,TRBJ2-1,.,CASSQPHAGVVNEQFF,TGTGCCAGCAGCCAACCCCATGCGGGAGTAGTAAATGAGCAGTTCTTC
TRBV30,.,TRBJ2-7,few,CASGTAGSYEQYF,TGTGCCTCGGGGACAGCGGGGTCCTACGAGCAGTACTTC
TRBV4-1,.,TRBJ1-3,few,CASSQVRGETGNTIYF,TGCGCCAGCAGCCAAGTACGCGGAGAGACTGGAAACACCATATATTTT
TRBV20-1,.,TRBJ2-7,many,CSAVQGYEQYF,TGCAGTGCTGTACAGGGCTACGAGCAGTACTTC
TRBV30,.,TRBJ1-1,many,CAWKQNLDTEAFF,TGTGCCTGGAAGCAAAACCTTGACACTGAAGCTTTCTTT
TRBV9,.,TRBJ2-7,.,CASSVGGGKYEQYF,TGTGCCAGCAGCGTAGGTGGCGGGAAATACGAGCAGTACTTC
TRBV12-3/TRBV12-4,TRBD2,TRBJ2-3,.,CASSFRLAGATDTQYF,TGTGCCAGCAGTTTTCGTCTAGCGGGAGCAACAGATACGCAGTATTTT
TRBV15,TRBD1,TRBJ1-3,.,CATSHRGSGNTIYF,TGTGCCACCAGCCACAGGGGTTCTGGAAACACCATATATTTT
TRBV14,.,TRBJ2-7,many,CASSQVNVREQYF,TGTGCCAGCAGCCAAGTAAACGTTCGCGAGCAGTACTTC
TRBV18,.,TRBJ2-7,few,CASSSPGLLTYEQYF,TGTGCCAGCTCATCGCCGGGCCTACTTACCTACGAGCAGTACTTC
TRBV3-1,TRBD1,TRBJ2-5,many,CASSLGQGPAATQYF,TGTGCCAGCAGCCTGGGACAGGGCCCGGCGGCGACCCAGTACTTC
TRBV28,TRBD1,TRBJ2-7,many,CASSLGDSSSYEQYF,TGTGCCAGCAGTTTGGGGGACAGCAGCTCCTACGAGCAGTACTTC
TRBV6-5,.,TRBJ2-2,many,CASSYGGETGELFF,TGTGCCAGCAGTTACGGGGGTGAAACCGGGGAGCTGTTTTTT
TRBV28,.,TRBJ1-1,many,CAITTGNTEAFF,TGTGCCATTACCACGGGGAACACTGAAGCTTTCTTT